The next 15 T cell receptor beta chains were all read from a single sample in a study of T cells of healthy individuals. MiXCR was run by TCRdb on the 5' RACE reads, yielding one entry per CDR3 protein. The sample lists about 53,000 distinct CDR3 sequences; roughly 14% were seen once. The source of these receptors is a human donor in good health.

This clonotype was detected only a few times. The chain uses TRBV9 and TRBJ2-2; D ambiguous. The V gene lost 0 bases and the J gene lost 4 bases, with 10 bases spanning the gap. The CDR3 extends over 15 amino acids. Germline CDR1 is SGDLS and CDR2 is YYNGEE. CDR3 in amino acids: CASSVGEVPTGELFF. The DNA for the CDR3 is TGTGCCAGCAGCGTAGGAGAGGTCCCCACCGGGGAGCTGTTTTTT.

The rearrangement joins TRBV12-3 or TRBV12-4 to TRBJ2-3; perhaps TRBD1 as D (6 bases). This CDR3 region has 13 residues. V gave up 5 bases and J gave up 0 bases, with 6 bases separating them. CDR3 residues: CASSTGSTDTQYF. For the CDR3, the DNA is TGTGCCAGCAGTACAGGGAGCACAGATACGCAGTATTTT.

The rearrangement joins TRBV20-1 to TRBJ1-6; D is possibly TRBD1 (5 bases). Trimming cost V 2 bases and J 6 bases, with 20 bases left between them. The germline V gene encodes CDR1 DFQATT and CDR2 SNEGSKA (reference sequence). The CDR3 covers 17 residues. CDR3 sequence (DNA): TGCAGTGCTAGACTGGGACGGATCAGCACCCTTAATTCACCCCTCCACTTT. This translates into CSARLGRISTLNSPLHF.

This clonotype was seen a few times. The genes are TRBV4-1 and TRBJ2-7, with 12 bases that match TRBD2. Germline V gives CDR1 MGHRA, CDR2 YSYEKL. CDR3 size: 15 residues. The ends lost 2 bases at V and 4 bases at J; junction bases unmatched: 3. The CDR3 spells CASSQFGLAGYEQYF. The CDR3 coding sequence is TGCGCCAGCAGCCAATTCGGACTAGCGGGATACGAGCAGTACTTC.

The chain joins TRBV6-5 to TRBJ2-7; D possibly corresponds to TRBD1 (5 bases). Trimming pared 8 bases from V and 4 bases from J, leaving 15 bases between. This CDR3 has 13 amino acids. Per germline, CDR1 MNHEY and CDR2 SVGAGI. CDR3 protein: CASRRLSGYEQYF. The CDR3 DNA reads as TGTGCCAGCCGCCGTCTTTCAGGGTACGAGCAGTACTTC.

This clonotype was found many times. CDR3 in amino acids: CASSLVAGPNEQFF. The DNA of the CDR3 is TGTGCCAGCAGCTTAGTAGCGGGGCCCAATGAGCAGTTCTTC. The chain couples TRBV7-2 to TRBJ2-1; 8 bases align to TRBD2. The J segment lost 6 bases and the V segment lost 1 base, leaving 2 bases of the junction unmatched. Germline CDR1 SGHTA, CDR2 FQGNSA. This CDR3 is 14 amino acids long.

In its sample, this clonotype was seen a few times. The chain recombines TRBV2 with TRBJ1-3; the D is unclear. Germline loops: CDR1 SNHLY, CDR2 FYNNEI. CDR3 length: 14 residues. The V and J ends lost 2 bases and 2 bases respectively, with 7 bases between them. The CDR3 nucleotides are TGTGCCAGCAGTGAAAACAGCCCTGGAAACACCATATATTTT. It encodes CASSENSPGNTIYF.

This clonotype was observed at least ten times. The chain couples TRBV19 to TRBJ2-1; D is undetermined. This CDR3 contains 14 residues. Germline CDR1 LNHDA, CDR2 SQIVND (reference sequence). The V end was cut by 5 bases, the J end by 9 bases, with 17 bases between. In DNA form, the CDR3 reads TGTGCCAGTAGTCTAAGTGGCAGCTGGGGTGAGCAGTTCTTC. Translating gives CASSLSGSWGEQFF.

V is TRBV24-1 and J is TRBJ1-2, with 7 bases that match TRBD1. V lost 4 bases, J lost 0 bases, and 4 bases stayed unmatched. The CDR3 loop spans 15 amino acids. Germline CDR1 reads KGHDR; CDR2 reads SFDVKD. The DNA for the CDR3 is TGTGCCACCAGTGACAACAGGGGCTCTAACTATGGCTACACCTTC. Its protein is CATSDNRGSNYGYTF.

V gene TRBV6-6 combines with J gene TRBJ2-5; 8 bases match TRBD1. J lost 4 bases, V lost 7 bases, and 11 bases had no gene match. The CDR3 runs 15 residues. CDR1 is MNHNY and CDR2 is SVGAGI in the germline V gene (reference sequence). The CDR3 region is CASILDRGRGETQYF. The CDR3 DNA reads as TGTGCCAGCATCCTAGACAGGGGTCGTGGAGAGACCCAGTACTTC.

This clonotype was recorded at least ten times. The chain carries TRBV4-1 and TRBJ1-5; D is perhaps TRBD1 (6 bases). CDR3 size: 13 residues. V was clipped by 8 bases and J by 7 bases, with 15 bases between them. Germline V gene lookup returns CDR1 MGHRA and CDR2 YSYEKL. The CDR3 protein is CASRGQGGQPQHF. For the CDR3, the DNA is TGCGCCAGCCGGGGGCAGGGTGGCCAGCCCCAGCATTTT.

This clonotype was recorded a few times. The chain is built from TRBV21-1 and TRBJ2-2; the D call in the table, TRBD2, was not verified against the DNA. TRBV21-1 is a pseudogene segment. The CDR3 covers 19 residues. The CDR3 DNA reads TGTGCCAGCAGCACCTATGTAGTCCTAGCGGGTGTTTGCACCGGGGAGCTGTTTTTT. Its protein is CASSTYVVLAGVCTGELFF.

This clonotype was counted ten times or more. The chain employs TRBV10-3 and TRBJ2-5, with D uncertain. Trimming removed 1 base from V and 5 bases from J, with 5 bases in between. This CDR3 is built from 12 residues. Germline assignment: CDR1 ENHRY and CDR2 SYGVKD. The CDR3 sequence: CAISEFGETQYF. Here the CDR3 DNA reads TGTGCCATCAGTGAGTTTGGTGAGACCCAGTACTTC.

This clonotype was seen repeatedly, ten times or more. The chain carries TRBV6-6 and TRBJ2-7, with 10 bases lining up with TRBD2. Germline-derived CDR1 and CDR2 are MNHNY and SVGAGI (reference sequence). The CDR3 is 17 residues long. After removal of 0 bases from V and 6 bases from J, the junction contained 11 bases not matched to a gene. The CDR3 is CASSYSTLAGAHSEQYF. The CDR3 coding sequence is TGTGCCAGCAGTTACTCGACCCTAGCGGGGGCCCACTCCGAGCAGTACTTC.

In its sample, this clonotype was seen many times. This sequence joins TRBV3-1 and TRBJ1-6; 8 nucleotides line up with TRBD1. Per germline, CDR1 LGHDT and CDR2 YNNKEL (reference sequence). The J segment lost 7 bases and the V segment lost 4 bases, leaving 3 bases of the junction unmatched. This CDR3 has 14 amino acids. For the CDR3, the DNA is TGTGCCAGCAGCCGAGGGACAGGCAATTCACCCCTCCACTTT. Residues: CASSRGTGNSPLHF.